Each of the 30 T cell receptor beta chains below was sequenced from the same sample in a study of T cells after somatic rescue of genetic block. Assay used: immunoSEQ multiplex PCR; TCRdb lists only in-frame clones, some missing. The table lists about 7,400 clones, around 81% of them singletons. Sequenced: peripheral blood mononuclear cells (PBMCs). All receptors derive from a boy aged 5-17 years.

This chain uses TRBV5-6 with TRBJ2-1, with TRBD1 matching 9 bases. Trimming took 7 bases from V and 4 from J; bases not matched to a gene: 6. The germline V gene encodes CDR1 SGHDT and CDR2 YYEEEE. The length of the CDR3 is 14 residues. The CDR3 bases are TGTGCCAGCCTTCGGACAGGGGATTACAATGAGCAGTTCTTC. Translated, it gives CASLRTGDYNEQFF.

The rearrangement joins TRBV7-3 to TRBJ2-7; 8 nucleotides align to TRBD1. Germline values: CDR1 SGHTA, CDR2 FQGTGA. The length of the CDR3 is 15 residues. J gave up 7 bases and V 2 bases, and 10 bases lay outside the gene matches. CDR3 nucleotides: TGTGCCAGCAGCTTACTGCCAGGGGGCGTGGAAGAGCAGTACTTC. It translates to CASSLLPGGVEEQYF.

There are a few counts of this clone. This chain joins TRBV7-9 and TRBJ2-1; tentatively, D is TRBD2 (6 bases). Germline CDR1 and CDR2: SEHNR and FQNEAQ (reference sequence). V was clipped by 5 bases and J by 6 bases, with 14 bases between them. This CDR3 has 14 residues. The CDR3 DNA sequence: TGTGCCAGCAGCCCCCGGGAGCTCTCCAATGAGCAGTTCTTC. This gives the protein CASSPRELSNEQFF.

V is TRBV4-3 and J is TRBJ1-1, with TRBD1 as a possible D gene (5 bases). The CDR3 consists of 15 residues. Germline loops: CDR1 LGHNA, CDR2 YSLEER. The V and J ends lost 1 base and 2 bases respectively, with 11 bases between them. The DNA of the CDR3 is TGCGCCAGCAGCCAAGGTCTAGGGGTCAACACTGAAGCTTTCTTT. Translated: CASSQGLGVNTEAFF.

This sequence joins TRBV28 and TRBJ1-5; no clear D gene. V lost 4 bases, J lost 5 bases, and 18 bases lay in between. Germline V CDR1 and CDR2: MDHEN, SYDVKM. The CDR3 totals 16 residues. The CDR3 is CASSSPQPLGDQPQHF. The CDR3, as DNA: TGTGCCAGCAGTTCCCCCCAACCACTTGGGGATCAGCCCCAGCATTTT.

This chain connects TRBV9 to TRBJ2-3, with 7 nucleotides matching TRBD1. Trimming removed 4 bases from V and 3 bases from J; junction bases left unmatched: 5. Per the germline V gene, CDR1 is SGDLS and CDR2 is YYNGEE. The CDR3 is 14 amino acids. Here the CDR3 DNA reads TGTGCCAGCAGCCTAGGGGGCGGGACAGATACGCAGTATTTT. Residues: CASSLGGGTDTQYF.

The rearrangement joins TRBV6-5 to TRBJ2-7; D may be TRBD1 (6 bases). CDR1 is MNHEY and CDR2 is SVGAGI in the germline V gene. The CDR3 loop spans 15 amino acids. The V end was cut by 6 bases, the J end by 6 bases, with 21 bases between. CDR3 coding DNA: TGTGCCAGCAGAGCCACAGGGCGGAATGGAATCGAGCAGTACTTC. Its protein is CASRATGRNGIEQYF.

The chain links TRBV5-4 to TRBJ2-5; D is perhaps TRBD1 (6 bases). The germline V gene has CDR1 SGHNT and CDR2 YYREEE (reference sequence). The CDR3 has 13 residues. Between the trimmed V and J ends, which lost 2 bases and 3 bases, there was a span of 8 bases. CDR3 in amino acids: CASSFPGEETQYF. CDR3 DNA sequence: TGTGCCAGCAGCTTTCCAGGGGAAGAGACCCAGTACTTC.

The chain employs TRBV7-8 and TRBJ1-2, with D uncertain. The germline CDR1 and CDR2 sequences are SGHVS and FQNEAQ. Trimming pared 1 base from V and 7 bases from J, leaving 16 bases between. This CDR3 spans 15 amino acids. CDR3 loop: CASSLDFFPRRGYTF. CDR3 sequence (DNA): TGTGCCAGCAGCTTAGACTTTTTCCCGCGCCGTGGCTACACCTTC.

The V gene is TRBV12-5, the J gene TRBJ2-3; TRBD2 matches at 7 bases. With V trimmed by 2 bases and J by 5 bases, 7 bases remained unmatched. Germline assignment: CDR1 LGHNT and CDR2 FRNRAP. This CDR3 is 15 amino acids long. The CDR3 DNA is TGTGCTAGTGGTTTGCTTGCGGGAGTTGTAGATACGCAGTATTTT. Translation: CASGLLAGVVDTQYF.

The V and J genes are TRBV19 and TRBJ2-1; possibly TRBD2 for D (6 bases). With 5 bases removed from V and 6 bases from J, the gap between germline ends came to 17 bases. From germline, CDR1 is LNHDA and CDR2 SQIVND (reference sequence). CDR3 size: 15 residues. CDR3 protein: CASSLTDGGGNEQFF. CDR3 DNA: TGTGCCAGTAGTCTGACTGACGGGGGTGGCAATGAGCAGTTCTTC. The full variable domain, its missing parts supplied by reference TRBV19 and TRBJ2-1, is DGGITQSPKYLFRKEGQNVTLSCEQNLNHDAMYWYRQDPGQGLRLIYYSQIVNDFQKGDIAEGYSVSREKKESFPLTVTSAQKNPTAFYLCASSLTDGGGNEQFFGPGTRLTVL.

The chain joins TRBV13 to TRBJ2-6; TRBD1 is a possible D gene (5 bases). V lost 4 bases and J 4 bases, leaving 20 bases between the germline ends. The CDR3 extends over 18 amino acids. Germline CDR1 PRHDT, CDR2 FYEKMQ (reference sequence). CDR3 sequence: CASSYQTEPGSGANVLTF. The CDR3 DNA reads as TGTGCCAGCAGCTACCAAACGGAACCAGGGTCCGGGGCCAACGTCCTGACTTTC.

The chain carries TRBV29-1 and TRBJ2-2; D is undetermined. The V and J ends lost 7 bases and 4 bases respectively, with 10 bases between them. The germline V gene has CDR1 SQVTM and CDR2 ANQGSEA. There are 12 residues in the CDR3. The CDR3 protein is CSGWYRTGELFF. CDR3 DNA: TGCAGCGGCTGGTACCGCACCGGGGAGCTGTTTTTT.

J is TRBJ2-1 and V is TRBV7-2; TRBD2 agrees at 8 bases. In germline, CDR1 is SGHTA, CDR2 FQGNSA. Losses at the gene ends were 3 bases for V and 6 bases for J; bases not matched to a gene: 4. There are 14 residues in the CDR3. The DNA of the CDR3 is TGTGCCAGCAGCTTGGCCGGGGGGGCCAATGAGCAGTTCTTC. This translates into CASSLAGGANEQFF.

The chain recombines TRBV7-9 with TRBJ2-1; no clear D. Per the germline V gene, CDR1 is SEHNR and CDR2 is FQNEAQ (reference sequence). The CDR3 contains 14 residues. V was shortened by 5 bases and J by 6 bases, with 14 bases between the two germline ends. The CDR3 is CASSRQLGSNEQFF. The CDR3 DNA is TGTGCCAGCAGCCGCCAGCTAGGGTCCAATGAGCAGTTCTTC.

The chain combines TRBV11-2 with TRBJ2-3; no firm D call. The V end lost 1 base, the J end lost 2 bases, and 10 bases lay between the germline ends. Germline V lookup: CDR1 SGHAT, CDR2 FQNNGV. The CDR3 runs to 15 residues. CDR3 in amino acids: CASSLVILNTDTQYF. As DNA, the CDR3 is TGTGCCAGCAGCTTAGTGATCCTCAACACAGATACGCAGTATTTT.

The chain links TRBV19 to TRBJ2-7, with D perhaps TRBD2 (5 bases). The CDR3 consists of 14 residues. V was trimmed by 3 bases and J by 2 bases, leaving 11 bases between them. Germline CDR1 reads LNHDA; CDR2 reads SQIVND (reference sequence). The CDR3 spells CASSIIGDTYEQYF. In DNA form, the CDR3 reads TGTGCCAGTAGTATTATCGGGGATACCTACGAGCAGTACTTC.

The chain recombines TRBV25-1 with TRBJ1-4, with D unresolved. Germline V CDR1 and CDR2: MGHDK, SYGVNS. The germline V and J ends were trimmed by 3 bases and 8 bases, with 13 bases remaining between them. The CDR3 has 14 residues. The CDR3 nucleotides are TGTGCCAGCAGTGACCCAGAAACGGGGGAAAAACTGTTTTTT. This translates into CASSDPETGEKLFF.

DNA of the CDR3: TGTGCCAGCTATGGACAGGACGATAGTCGCGGCTACACCTTC. Its translation is CASYGQDDSRGYTF. The chain recombines TRBV9 with TRBJ1-2; TRBD1 agrees at 7 bases. Trimming cost V 7 bases and J 8 bases; bases outside gene matches: 14. The CDR3 sequence is 14 residues long. Germline lookup yields CDR1 SGDLS and CDR2 YYNGEE.

This chain uses TRBV7-9 with TRBJ2-1; D remains unclear. CDR3 length: 12 amino acids. The germline V gene encodes CDR1 SEHNR and CDR2 FQNEAQ (reference sequence). The V gene lost 5 bases and the J gene lost 4 bases, with 6 bases spanning the gap. CDR3 residues: CASSPYYNEQFF. In nucleotides, the CDR3 is TGTGCCAGCAGCCCGTATTACAATGAGCAGTTCTTC.

This chain uses TRBV14 with TRBJ2-3; D not certain. Trimming took 1 base from V and 7 from J, leaving 6 bases between them. The germline V gene has CDR1 SGHDN and CDR2 FVKESK. The CDR3 has 12 residues. This chain's CDR3 is CASSQARYTQYF. The CDR3 DNA follows: TGTGCCAGCAGCCAAGCTCGTTATACGCAGTATTTT.

This clone is large by share. The chain uses TRBV4-1 and TRBJ1-4, with TRBD1 as a possible D gene (6 bases). Germline-derived CDR1 and CDR2 are MGHRA and YSYEKL. Trimming removed 0 bases at V and 4 bases at J, with 15 bases between. This CDR3 is built from 17 residues. The CDR3 region has the DNA TGCGCCAGCAGCCAAGAAAGTTGGGTCAGGGGTAATGAAAAACTGTTTTTT. This translates into CASSQESWVRGNEKLFF.

The chain uses TRBV27 and TRBJ2-7; D may be TRBD1 or TRBD2 (6 bases each). Trimming shortened V by 5 bases and J by 7 bases, and 12 bases separated the two germline ends. CDR3 length: 12 amino acids. Per germline, CDR1 MNHEY and CDR2 SMNVEV (reference sequence). CDR3 protein: CASSERGTEQYF. CDR3 sequence (DNA): TGTGCCAGCAGTGAACGGGGGACAGAGCAGTACTTC.

The chain couples TRBV5-4 to TRBJ1-1; TRBD1 is a possible D gene (6 bases). The germline V gene encodes CDR1 SGHNT and CDR2 YYREEE (reference sequence). The CDR3 covers 17 residues. Trimming left V 6 bases short and J 0 bases short, with 21 bases between. The CDR3: CASIHQGLGALNTEAFF. The DNA for the CDR3 is TGTGCCAGCATCCATCAGGGGCTAGGAGCTTTGAACACTGAAGCTTTCTTT.

The chain is built from TRBV10-2 and TRBJ2-7; D remains ambiguous. Trimming left V 3 bases short and J 2 bases short, with 14 bases between. This CDR3 region has 15 residues. CDR1 is WSHSY and CDR2 is SAAADI in the germline V gene. CDR3 sequence: CASSDLISVTYEQYF. In DNA form, the CDR3 reads TGCGCCAGCAGTGATCTAATATCGGTTACCTACGAGCAGTACTTC.

The rearrangement joins TRBV7-9 to TRBJ2-5; D tentatively fits TRBD1 or TRBD2 (6 bases each). Germline V gives CDR1 SEHNR, CDR2 FQNEAQ (reference sequence). The CDR3 spans 15 residues. The V end lost 5 bases, the J end lost 4 bases, and 17 bases lay between the germline ends. CDR3 region: CASSERGGGLETQYF. CDR3 coding DNA: TGTGCCAGCAGCGAAAGGGGTGGGGGGCTAGAGACCCAGTACTTC.

The CDR3 protein is CASSLEWGETQYF. CDR3 in DNA: TGTGCCAGCAGCTTGGAGTGGGGGGAGACCCAGTACTTC. The J gene is TRBJ2-5, the V gene TRBV5-4; perhaps D is TRBD1 or TRBD2 (5 bases each). The CDR3 is 13 amino acids. Per germline, CDR1 SGHNT and CDR2 YYREEE (reference sequence). V was trimmed by 0 bases and J by 5 bases, leaving 8 bases between them.

The chain's CDR3 is CSAVELFSYGYTF. CDR3 nucleotides: TGCAGCGCTGTTGAGTTATTTTCCTATGGCTACACCTTC. The chain has TRBV29-1 and TRBJ1-2; D unclear. The CDR3 is 13 residues long. Trimming cost V 7 bases and J 4 bases, with 16 bases left between them. Germline CDR1 SQVTM, CDR2 ANQGSEA. The entire variable domain, with the rest obtained from reference TRBV29-1 and TRBJ1-2, is as follows: SAVISQKPSRDICQRGTSLTIQCQVDSQVTMMFWYRQQPGQSLTLIATANQGSEATYESGFVIDKFPISRPNLTFSTLTVSNMSPEDSSIYLCSAVELFSYGYTFGSGTRLTVV.

This CDR3 is CASSLVGNTEAFF. In DNA form, the CDR3 reads TGTGCCAGCAGCTTAGTCGGGAACACTGAAGCTTTCTTT. The V and J genes are TRBV7-9 and TRBJ1-1; unclear D gene. Deletions cut 1 base from V and 1 base from J, with 4 bases between. Germline loops: CDR1 SEHNR, CDR2 FQNEAQ (reference sequence). The CDR3 contains 13 residues.

The rearrangement links TRBV28 to TRBJ2-2; 10 bases agree with TRBD2. The germline CDR1 and CDR2 sequences are MDHEN and SYDVKM. The CDR3 is 14 residues long. Trimming at V came to 6 bases and at J to 7 bases, leaving 5 bases not matched to a gene. The CDR3 bases are TGTGCCAGCAGCAGCGGGAGGGCCTTCGGGGAGCTGTTTTTT. Translated, it gives CASSSGRAFGELFF.